This TCR beta chain was recovered during a study of blood T cells in healthy people across ages. Study-wide points: Considered underestimates were the diversity estimates obtained from one million T cells. Long-lived donors exceeded aged donors in naive CD4+ cells and diversity.

Note on this clonotype: Its cognate antigen is unknown.

There were at least 6 micrograms of total RNA extracted from every sample. After removal of 0 bases from V and 5 bases from J, the junction contained 7 bases not matched to a gene. CDR1 is SGHRS, CDR2 YFSETQ, per germline. This CDR3 has 16 amino acids. For the second PCR, which ran for roughly 6 to 12 cycles, a sample-barcoded 5' primer and a J-beta primer mix were used. TCRdb used MiXCR to reprocess the 5' RACE reads, holding one entry per CDR3 protein. Of about 1,500,000 distinct CDR3 sequences in the sample, around two fifths were seen once. The rearrangement links TRBV5-1 to TRBJ2-3; 9 nucleotides match TRBD1. This TCR was sampled from a woman aged 18-29 years in good health. Material: blood. CDR3 protein: CASSLEGQGWGDTQYF. The CDR3 DNA reads as TGCGCCAGCAGCTTGGAGGGACAGGGATGGGGAGATACGCAGTATTTT.